This T cell receptor beta chain was recovered during a study of CD8 T cells in Susac syndrome. The RNA input was 0.5 to 1 ug, and it was reverse transcribed with random hexamers. Amplification of TCR beta CDR3 spanned 54 Vbeta and 13 Jbeta via immunoSEQ multiplex PCR. One entry per CDR3 protein, called by TCRdb with MiXCR from the immunoSEQ multiplex PCR reads. Of about 210,000 distinct CDR3 sequences listed, roughly 96% are singletons. The length of the CDR3 is 12 residues. Per germline, CDR1 SGDLS and CDR2 YYNGEE. The V gene lost 4 bases and the J gene lost 10 bases, with 15 bases spanning the gap. The chain couples TRBV9 to TRBJ2-7; the D is unclear. This clonotype was sampled from a human donor with multiple sclerosis. Input material: CD4+ T cells from PBMCs. CDR3 region: CASSPESTIQYF. DNA of the CDR3: TGTGCCAGCAGCCCAGAAAGCACTATACAGTACTTC.